The entry below describes one T cell receptor (beta chain). Its cognate antigen is unknown. This sample was included in a study of PD-1 blockade in classical Hodgkin lymphoma. Study-level results: A significant rise in TCR diversity was seen by C4D1 for CD4+ cells but not for CD8+ cells. Reports indicated that newly diagnosed patients had lower baseline TCR diversity than healthy donors did. Complete responders entered with baseline diversity on par with newly diagnosed patients, the results showed.

Libraries were prepared by immunoSEQ multiplex PCR; TCRdb keeps only in-frame clonotypes and omits some of them. The table records 25,000 to 30,000 clones, roughly three quarters of them present only once. Each patient's relapse followed autologous stem cell transplantation, and brentuximab vedotin exposure varied. Under best response, outcomes were complete response, partial response or progressive disease. This sample comprised peripheral blood mononuclear cells (PBMCs), obtained before the second cycle of nivolumab. The origin of this receptor is a human donor with classical Hodgkin lymphoma.

The CDR3 region is CASRQGYYGYTF. In DNA form, the CDR3 reads TGTGCCAGCCGGCAGGGATACTATGGCTACACCTTC. This sequence joins TRBV6-1 and TRBJ1-2; possible D gene TRBD1, 5 bases. The CDR3 is 12 residues long. V was pared by 8 bases and J by 3 bases, with 10 bases between. Germline loops: CDR1 MNHNS, CDR2 SASEGT.